The clone carrying this TCR beta chain was seen many times. The antigen remains unidentified. Trimming took off 5 bases at V and 4 bases at J, with 9 bases between the two ends. Germline V lookup: CDR1 MGHDK, CDR2 SYGVNS. The CDR3 sequence is 12 residues long. These data belong to a study of neurological immune-mediated disorders. The cDNA was synthesized by means of template-switch 5'RACE, which was carried out with 10-nucleotide random UMIs. TCRdb itself ran the 5' RACE reads through MiXCR, one entry per CDR3 protein. Here the sample spans 35,000 or so distinct CDR3 sequences, around 3.1% being singletons. General study findings and limits: With the multiple sclerosis repertoire cluster, none of the clinical or MRI features showed an association.

Time point in this sample: longitudinal time-point 1 (baseline). This receptor was taken from a woman aged 55-69 years with multiple sclerosis. The rearrangement uses TRBV25-1 and TRBJ2-7, with D unclear. The sample comprised PBMCs. The CDR3 here is CASSSRSYEQYF. As DNA, the CDR3 is TGTGCCAGCAGTTCCCGAAGTTACGAGCAGTACTTC.